This TCR beta chain was sequenced during a study of T cell responses to AZD1222 COVID-19 vaccine. TCRdb's table, derived via immunoSEQ multiplex PCR, lists solely in-frame clones and lacks some. The data show over 100,000 clones, 92% seen once. V was shortened by 4 bases and J by 1 base, with 17 bases between the two germline ends. CDR1 is SGHKS and CDR2 is YYEKEE in the germline V gene (reference sequence). The CDR3 is 16 amino acids. The TCR was taken from an adult in good health. The chain employs TRBV5-5 and TRBJ1-2, with a possible D match to TRBD1 (6 bases). The sample consisted of peripheral blood, taken on day 0 of AZD1222 vaccination. In DNA, the CDR3 is TGTGCCAGCAGCGCGGGAGACAGGCCTCTTAACTATGGCTACACCTTC. Protein sequence: CASSAGDRPLNYGYTF. Based on the CDR3 plus reference TRBV5-5 and TRBJ1-2, the full variable domain is DAGVTQSPTHLIKTRGQQVTLRCSPISGHKSVSWYQQVLGQGPQFIFQYYEKEERGRGNFPDRFSARQFPNYSSELNVNALLLGDSALYLCASSAGDRPLNYGYTFGSGTRLTVV.